The 20 T cell receptor beta chains below all came from one sample that was sequenced in a study of tumor and adjacent non-tumor tissue in lung cancer listed by TCRdb under 2018. RNA was extracted from bulk unsorted tissue and checked for quality with a NanoDrop ND-1000 and an Agilent 2100. The library was built by means of multiplex PCR. TCRdb lists the instrument as Illumina HiSeq 2500. Following protocols modified from ARM-PCR, the researchers constructed TCRbeta libraries through three rounds of nested PCR with primers (Table S4). TCRdb ran its own pipeline on the public reads, namely fastp trimming at Q25 and MiXCR clone calling, and kept in-frame beta chains. For every CDR3 protein sequence, its rows merge into one entry that carries the most common genes and DNA. This sample has approximately 140,000 distinct CDR3 sequences in its table, and approximately 66% of those were observed once. Of the sample, roughly 18% is held by the ten largest clones.

The sequenced sample consisted of lung tumor tissue. The source is a man aged 55 to 70 with small cell lung cancer.

This chain connects TRBV6-5 to TRBJ2-1; the D is unclear. Germline V gene sequence: CDR1 MNHEY, CDR2 SVGAGI. CDR3 length: 13 amino acids. V shed 9 bases and J shed 3 bases, with 12 bases lying between them. CDR3 amino acids: CARSREGYNEQFF. The CDR3 DNA is TGTGCCAGGAGTCGTGAAGGCTACAATGAGCAGTTCTTC.

This clonotype was detected a few times. A read error may explain this, as a much larger clone is one base away. CDR3 in amino acids: CSVSEGQETQYF. The CDR3 nucleotides read TGCAGCGTCTCCGAAGGGCAAGAGACCCAGTACTTC. The chain has TRBV29-1 and TRBJ2-5, with D uncertain. V was cut by 6 bases and J by 2 bases, with 10 bases left in between. This CDR3 contains 12 residues. Germline V gives CDR1 SQVTM, CDR2 ANQGSEA.

The chain's CDR3 is CASSRGGRADNEQFF. In DNA form, the CDR3 reads TGCGCCAGCAGCCGTGGCGGGAGAGCAGACAATGAGCAGTTCTTC. The chain has TRBV4-1 and TRBJ2-1; 7 nucleotides agree with TRBD2. The CDR3 totals 15 residues. Germline CDR1 is MGHRA and CDR2 is YSYEKL. Losses at the gene ends were 4 bases for V and 5 bases for J; bases not matched to a gene: 8.

Regarding this clonotype: A much larger clone lies a single base off, so this may be a read error. The chain is built from TRBV20-1 and TRBJ2-3, with 8 positions matching TRBD2. The CDR3 spans 13 residues. Germline V gives CDR1 DFQATT, CDR2 SNEGSKA (reference sequence). CDR3 loop: CSVRLASADTQYF. In nucleotides, the CDR3 is TGCAGTGTTAGACTAGCGAGCGCAGATACGCAGTATTTT.

Concerning this clonotype: At one boundary the junction diverges from the germline segment, which might be a read error. J is TRBJ2-2 and V is TRBV11-2; D is ambiguous. The length of the CDR3 is 14 residues. Germline V lookup: CDR1 SGHAT, CDR2 FQNNGV. The CDR3 loop reads CANSLHTNTGELFF. In DNA form, the CDR3 reads TGTGCCAACAGCCTGCACACGAACACCGGGGAGCTGTTTTTT. The variable domain in full, completed from reference TRBV11-2 and TRBJ2-2, reads EAGVAQSPRYKIIEKRQSVAFWCNPISGHATLYWYQQILGQGPKLLIQFQNNGVVDDSQLPKDRFSAERLKGVDSTLKIQPAKLEDSAVYLCANSLHTNTGELFFGEGSRLTVL.

Turning to this clonotype: The junction differs from germline at one of its ends, possibly a read error. This sequence joins TRBV11-2 and TRBJ1-1; D uncertain. Germline V CDR1 and CDR2: SGHAT, FQNNGV. This CDR3 has 15 amino acids. The DNA for the CDR3 is TGTGCCAGCAGCTTAGCAGCAGGAATGAATACTGAAGCTATCTTT. Protein sequence: CASSLAAGMNTEAIF.

Concerning this clonotype: A clone one base away is much larger, so this may be a read error. This rearrangement joins TRBV20-1 to TRBJ1-5; D possibly corresponds to TRBD1 (6 bases). Trimming took 5 bases from V and 4 from J, leaving 15 bases between them. Germline CDR1 DFQATT, CDR2 SNEGSKA (reference sequence). There are 14 residues in the CDR3. The CDR3 nucleotides read TGCAGTGCTGGACCGGGACAAAGTAATCAGCCCCAGCATTTT. Translated, it gives CSAGPGQSNQPQHF.

Judged by abundance, this clonotype is medium-sized. V gene TRBV11-3 combines with J gene TRBJ2-2; no firm D call. Trimming stripped 1 base from V and 7 bases from J, with 7 bases between. The germline CDR1 and CDR2 sequences are SGHNT and YENEEA. The CDR3 sequence is 13 residues long. The CDR3 coding sequence is TGTGCCAGCAGCTTAGGAACCGGCGGGGAGCTGTTTTTT. It yields the protein CASSLGTGGELFF.

On this clonotype itself: This likely comes from a read error, as the CDR3 has no conserved phenylalanine or tryptophan at its end. CDR3 in amino acids: CASSEIGSEAQHS. The CDR3 DNA sequence: TGTGCCAGCAGTGAAATTGGGTCCGAGGCCCAGCATTCT. V and J are TRBV6-1 and TRBJ1-5; D is unclear. The CDR3 has 13 residues. Germline CDR1 reads MNHNS; CDR2 reads SASEGT. Trimming stripped 2 bases from V and 11 bases from J, with 13 bases between.

Notes on this clonotype: The conserved closing phenylalanine or tryptophan is absent in this CDR3, likely reflecting a read error. The V gene is TRBV11-2, the J gene TRBJ2-2, with D unclear. Trimming removed 7 bases at V and 4 bases at J, with 10 bases between. Germline V lookup: CDR1 SGHAT, CDR2 FQNNGV. The CDR3 consists of 13 residues. This CDR3 is CASMPTVTGELFS. In DNA, the CDR3 is TGTGCCAGCATGCCAACAGTCACCGGGGAGCTGTTTTCT.

This clonotype appeared a few times. The rearrangement joins TRBV4-2 to TRBJ1-4; D unclear. Germline V CDR1 and CDR2: LGHNA, YNFKEQ. This CDR3 is built from 15 residues. V was cut by 1 base and J by 7 bases, with 13 bases left in between. CDR3 DNA sequence: TGTGCCAGCAGCCAAGGGACGGGCTGGGGTGAAAAACTGTTTTTT. Its protein product is CASSQGTGWGEKLFF.

The rearrangement links TRBV5-5 to TRBJ1-1; 7 bases are shared with TRBD1. Germline V gene data show CDR1 as SGHKS and CDR2 as YYEKEE (reference sequence). The V gene end was trimmed by 1 base and the J gene end by 3 bases; junction bases not matched to a gene: 9. This CDR3 region has 16 residues. The CDR3 region has the DNA TGTGCCAGCAGCTTGACAGGGGTAGGGTCGGACACTGAAGCTTTCTTT. Translated, it gives CASSLTGVGSDTEAFF.

Notes on this clonotype: The junction departs from the called germline gene at one end, perhaps through a read error. The rearrangement links TRBV20-1 to TRBJ1-5; D is undetermined. The CDR3 extends over 12 amino acids. Germline CDR1 is DFQATT and CDR2 is SNEGSKA (reference sequence). CDR3 region: CSASFLPQSQHF. Here the CDR3 DNA reads TGCAGTGCTAGCTTCTTACCTCAGTCCCAGCATTTT.

As for this clonotype: Germline and junction disagree at one end, which may indicate a read error. The rearrangement uses TRBV11-2 and TRBJ2-1, with 8 nucleotides matching TRBD2. Germline CDR1 reads SGHAT; CDR2 reads FQNNGV. This CDR3 has 12 amino acids. The CDR3 sequence: CACSKTGTRSLF. The CDR3 nucleotides read TGTGCCTGCAGCAAGACCGGGACTAGGTCGCTCTTC.

The chain combines TRBV12-3 or TRBV12-4 with TRBJ1-5, with 9 bases that match TRBD1. The ends lost 6 bases at V and 6 bases at J; junction bases unmatched: 6. This CDR3 has 14 residues. CDR3 region: CASSVTGGCQPQHF. The CDR3 DNA is TGTGCCAGCAGCGTGACAGGGGGTTGTCAGCCCCAGCATTTT.

Worth noting for this clonotype: A much more abundant neighbour one base away suggests this may be a read error. The chain combines TRBV5-1 with TRBJ2-5, with D perhaps matching TRBD2 (6 bases). Germline V lookup: CDR1 SGHRS, CDR2 YFSETQ. This CDR3 is 14 amino acids long. V was shortened by 6 bases and J by 1 base, with 13 bases between the two germline ends. This CDR3 reads CASNFLAPQETQYF. In DNA form, the CDR3 reads TGCGCCAGCAATTTTCTAGCGCCCCAAGAGACCCAGTACTTC.

Note on this clonotype: A clone one base away is much larger, so this may be a read error. The rearrangement joins TRBV30 to TRBJ2-7; tentatively, D is TRBD2 (6 bases). V lost 7 bases to trimming and J lost 5 bases, with 21 bases between them. The germline gives CDR1 GTSNPN, CDR2 SVGIG (reference sequence). This CDR3 is 14 amino acids long. The CDR3 loop is CALGVAALTHEQYF. CDR3 coding DNA: TGTGCCTTGGGTGTAGCGGCACTGACCCACGAGCAGTACTTC.

In regard to this clonotype: An end of the junction differs from the germline gene, which may be a read error. CDR3: CSVEGWVPDTQYF. CDR3 DNA sequence: TGCAGTGTTGAAGGATGGGTTCCAGATACGCAGTATTTT. The V and J genes are TRBV29-1 and TRBJ2-3; D remains unclear. This CDR3 is 13 amino acids long. Germline V gene sequence: CDR1 SQVTM, CDR2 ANQGSEA.

The chain combines TRBV14 with TRBJ2-2, with 9 bases that match TRBD2. Germline CDR1 and CDR2: SGHDN and FVKESK. CDR3 length: 15 residues. Germline trimming cut 6 bases from V and 3 bases from J; bases unmatched to any gene: 5. The CDR3, as DNA: TGTGCCAGCAGGTTAGCGGGAGAGTACACCGGGGAGCTGTTTTTT. It yields the protein CASRLAGEYTGELFF. Supplemented by reference TRBV14 and TRBJ2-2, the full variable domain reads EAGVTQFPSHSVIEKGQTVTLRCDPISGHDNLYWYRRVMGKEIKFLLHFVKESKQDESGMPNNRFLAERTGGTYSTLKVQPAELEDSGVYFCASRLAGEYTGELFFGEGSRLTVL.

In regard to this clonotype: At one end the junction does not follow the germline gene, possibly because of a read error. The rearrangement uses TRBV20-1 and TRBJ2-3; D not certain. CDR1 and CDR2 (germline): DFQATT, SNEGSKA (reference sequence). This CDR3 has 12 residues. In nucleotides, the CDR3 is TGCAATGCTAGAATGGAATCGGTTACGCAGTATTTT. It translates to CNARMESVTQYF.